The 8 T cell receptor beta chains below all came from one sample that was sequenced in a study of T cells in Graves' hyperthyroidism and ophthalmopathy. RNA transcripts served as the template for amplifying TCR beta CDR3 regions. Carried out on the TCR CDR3, a first-round RT-PCR used the HTBI primer set. MiXCR was run by TCRdb on the multiplex PCR reads, yielding one entry per CDR3 protein. The table includes over 400,000 distinct CDR3 sequences, 22% detected once. Source material: blood. These receptors all come from a woman aged 70-85 years with Graves' ophthalmopathy.

There are many counts of this clonotype. V and J are TRBV12-5 and TRBJ2-7; 7 nucleotides align to TRBD1. Germline assignment: CDR1 LGHNT and CDR2 FRNRAP. The CDR3 extends over 14 amino acids. Trimming at V came to 6 bases and at J to 2 bases, leaving 7 bases not matched to a gene. The CDR3 is CASGLTGRTYEQYF. CDR3 in DNA: TGTGCTAGTGGGTTGACAGGGCGCACCTACGAGCAGTACTTC.

V is TRBV30 and J is TRBJ1-5; 8 bases match TRBD1. From germline, CDR1 is GTSNPN and CDR2 SVGIG (reference sequence). J was trimmed by 7 bases and V by 4 bases; bases with no gene match: 6. The CDR3 totals 13 residues. The CDR3 reads CAWNRGVGQPQHF. DNA of the CDR3: TGTGCCTGGAACAGGGGGGTCGGACAGCCCCAGCATTTT.

As for this clonotype: A much larger clone differs by one base, so this may be a read error. The chain is built from TRBV27 and TRBJ1-1; D gene uncertain. Per the germline V gene, CDR1 is MNHEY and CDR2 is SMNVEV (reference sequence). The CDR3 runs 13 residues. CDR3 sequence: CAGREGMNTEAFF. The CDR3 DNA reads as TGTGCCGGCAGAGAGGGTATGAACACTGAAGCTTTCTTT.

Worth noting for this clonotype: Possible read error: a much larger clone is one base away. V usage is TRBV6-1 and J usage is TRBJ2-2; D call uncertain. Per germline, CDR1 MNHNS and CDR2 SASEGT. This CDR3 is 14 amino acids long. Trimming removed 7 bases from V and 6 bases from J, with 15 bases in between. CDR3 DNA sequence: TGTGCCAGCACCCCTCACCGTGGCGCCGGGGAGCTGTTTTTT. It translates to CASTPHRGAGELFF.

This clonotype has ten or more counts. The gene calls are TRBV20-1 and TRBJ2-5; 7 bases align to TRBD2. The CDR3 is made up of 12 amino acids. Germline assignment: CDR1 DFQATT and CDR2 SNEGSKA (reference sequence). J gave up 9 bases and V 1 base, and 5 bases lay outside the gene matches. This CDR3 is CSARGGGAPQYF. The CDR3 DNA is TGCAGTGCTAGAGGCGGGGGAGCGCCCCAGTACTTC.

This clonotype appeared many times. The V gene is TRBV29-1, the J gene TRBJ1-2, with D maybe TRBD1 (5 bases). This CDR3 has 14 amino acids. The germline gives CDR1 SQVTM, CDR2 ANQGSEA. Trimming took 4 bases from V and 1 from J, leaving 13 bases between them. In DNA, the CDR3 is TGCAGCGTTGGAGAGACAGCAATTAACTATGGCTACACCTTC. The encoded protein is CSVGETAINYGYTF.

This clonotype has only a few counts. V usage is TRBV28 and J usage is TRBJ1-1; D call uncertain. The germline V gene encodes CDR1 MDHEN and CDR2 SYDVKM. The CDR3 is made up of 13 amino acids. V shed 1 base and J shed 10 bases, with 13 bases lying between them. CDR3 loop: CASSLFTAFGAFF. The CDR3 DNA follows: TGTGCCAGCAGTTTATTCACAGCCTTTGGAGCTTTCTTT.

The chain recombines TRBV6-5 with TRBJ2-1; no clear D gene. V shed 7 bases and J shed 9 bases, with 22 bases lying between them. Germline-derived CDR1 and CDR2 are MNHEY and SVGAGI. The CDR3 length is 15 residues. The CDR3 region has the DNA TGTGCCAGCATTAAGGACCCCCTTGTAAGTGGTGAGCAGTTCTTC. Translated, it gives CASIKDPLVSGEQFF.